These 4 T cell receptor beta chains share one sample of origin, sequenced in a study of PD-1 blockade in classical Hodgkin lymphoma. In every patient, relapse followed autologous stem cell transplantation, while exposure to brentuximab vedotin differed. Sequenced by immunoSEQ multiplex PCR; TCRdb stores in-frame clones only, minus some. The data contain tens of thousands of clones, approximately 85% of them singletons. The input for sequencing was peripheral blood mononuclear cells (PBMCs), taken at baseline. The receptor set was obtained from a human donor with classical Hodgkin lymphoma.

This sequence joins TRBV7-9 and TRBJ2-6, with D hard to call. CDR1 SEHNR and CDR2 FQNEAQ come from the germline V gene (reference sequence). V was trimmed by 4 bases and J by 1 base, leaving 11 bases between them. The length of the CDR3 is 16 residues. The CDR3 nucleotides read TGTGCCAGCAGCTGGAGACCGGGTTCTGGGGCCAACGTCCTGACTTTC. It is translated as CASSWRPGSGANVLTF. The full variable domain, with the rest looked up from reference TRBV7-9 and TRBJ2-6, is DTGVSQNPRHKITKRGQNVTFRCDPISEHNRLYWYRQTLGQGPEFLTYFQNEAQLEKSRLLSDRFSAERPKGSFSTLEIQRTEQGDSAMYLCASSWRPGSGANVLTFGAGSRLTVL.

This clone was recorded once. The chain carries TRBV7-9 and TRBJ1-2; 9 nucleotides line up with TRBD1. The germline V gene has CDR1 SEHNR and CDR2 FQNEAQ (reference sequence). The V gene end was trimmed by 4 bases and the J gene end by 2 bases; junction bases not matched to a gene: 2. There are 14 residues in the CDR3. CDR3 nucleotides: TGTGCCAGCAGCTCCGGACAGGGGAACTATGGCTACACCTTC. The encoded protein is CASSSGQGNYGYTF.

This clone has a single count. CDR3 protein: CASSAGGRLFAGELFF. In DNA, the CDR3 is TGTGCCAGCAGCGCGGGGGGGCGACTCTTTGCCGGGGAGCTGTTTTTT. The chain is built from TRBV9 and TRBJ2-2; 8 bases match TRBD2. This CDR3 has 16 amino acids. Looked up from germline, CDR1 is SGDLS and CDR2 is YYNGEE. The ends lost 3 bases at V and 6 bases at J; junction bases unmatched: 10.

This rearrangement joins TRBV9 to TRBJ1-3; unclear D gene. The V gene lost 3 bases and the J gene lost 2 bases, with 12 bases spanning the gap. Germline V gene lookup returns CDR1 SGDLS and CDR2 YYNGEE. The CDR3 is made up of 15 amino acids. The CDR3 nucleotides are TGTGCCAGCAGCGAGCCGCGGGTCGCTGGAAACACCATATATTTT. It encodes CASSEPRVAGNTIYF.